Following are 26 T cell receptor beta chains from one sample sequenced in a study of T cell repertoires in cytomegalovirus infection. TCRdb reprocessed the reads with MiXCR, giving one entry per CDR3 protein. The profile shows more than 55,000 distinct CDR3 sequences, around 20% of them singletons. What these receptors recognize is not known. The source material was CD8+ T cells from cultured PBMCs, sampled from culture after CMV antigen stimulation. Every receptor here comes from a human donor in good health (CMV status not recorded). Some clones in this sample may be carry-over from other donors' samples.

This clonotype occurred a few times. The CDR3 nucleotides are TGTGCCAGCAGCTTGGGGACAGCCGACGAGCAGTACTTC. As protein: CASSLGTADEQYF. The V call is TRBV11-3, the J call TRBJ2-7; 7 nucleotides line up with TRBD1. With V trimmed by 3 bases and J by 5 bases, 4 bases remained unmatched. Germline V gives CDR1 SGHNT, CDR2 YENEEA. The CDR3 loop spans 13 amino acids.

The chain employs TRBV6-6 and TRBJ1-1, with D maybe TRBD1 (5 bases). CDR1 MNHNY and CDR2 SVGAGI come from the germline V gene (reference sequence). The CDR3 is 17 amino acids. V was shortened by 0 bases and J by 2 bases, with 16 bases between the two germline ends. The CDR3 nucleotides read TGTGCCAGCAGTTACTCCCGGGGGTGGGGATCTAACACTGAAGCTTTCTTT. Amino acids: CASSYSRGWGSNTEAFF.

This clonotype showed up just a few times. V gene TRBV12-3 or TRBV12-4 combines with J gene TRBJ1-6, with 7 nucleotides matching TRBD1. J gave up 2 bases and V 1 base, and 8 bases lay outside the gene matches. This CDR3 comprises 18 residues. The CDR3: CASSLDVGGDPYNSPLHF. Here the CDR3 DNA reads TGTGCCAGCAGTTTAGACGTAGGGGGCGACCCCTATAATTCACCCCTCCACTTT.

V usage is TRBV7-8 and J usage is TRBJ1-5, with a possible D match to TRBD1 (5 bases). The CDR3 totals 14 residues. CDR1 is SGHVS, CDR2 FQNEAQ, per germline. V dropped 10 bases and J dropped 1 base, with 14 bases sitting between them. The CDR3 DNA sequence: TGTGCCACCGGCCGTGGGGGAAGCAATCAGCCCCAGCATTTT. It encodes CATGRGGSNQPQHF.

This clonotype was observed a handful of times. The J gene is TRBJ2-2, the V gene TRBV24-1, with 8 bases aligning to TRBD1. The CDR3 consists of 13 residues. Germline V gene lookup returns CDR1 KGHDR and CDR2 SFDVKD. V shed 9 bases, J shed 4 bases, and the junction held 3 bases outside the gene matches. This CDR3 reads CATGQGATGELFF. The CDR3 region has the DNA TGTGCCACCGGCCAGGGGGCCACCGGGGAGCTGTTTTTT.

This chain joins TRBV7-8 and TRBJ2-5; no clear D gene. With 5 bases removed from V and 5 bases from J, the gap between germline ends came to 15 bases. This CDR3 has 14 residues. The germline gives CDR1 SGHVS, CDR2 FQNEAQ. The CDR3 DNA sequence: TGTGCCAGCAGCGAAGGCCAGGTGTGGGAGACCCAGTACTTC. Its translation is CASSEGQVWETQYF.

This clonotype has only a few counts. The chain joins TRBV7-2 to TRBJ1-3; a weak D match, TRBD1 (6 bases). The ends were cut back, 4 bases at V and 4 bases at J, with 14 bases in the middle. CDR3 size: 15 residues. CDR1 and CDR2 (germline): SGHTA, FQGNSA. DNA for the CDR3: TGTGCCAGCAGCTCTTTAGACAGGTCGGGAAACACCATATATTTT. Translated, it gives CASSSLDRSGNTIYF.

With regard to this clonotype: Compared with germline, one end of the junction differs, possibly owing to a read error. This chain connects TRBV7-9 to TRBJ1-4, with D hard to call. CDR1 and CDR2 (germline): SEHNR, FQNEAQ (reference sequence). This CDR3 region has 16 residues. CDR3 protein: CASSLEGPATNEKLFF. In DNA form, the CDR3 reads TGTGCAAGCAGCTTAGAGGGTCCTGCAACTAATGAAAAACTGTTTTTT.

This clonotype has a handful of counts. This chain joins TRBV28 and TRBJ2-3; 11 bases fit TRBD2. Per the germline V gene, CDR1 is MDHEN and CDR2 is SYDVKM. Unmatched junction bases numbered 5, after V lost 7 bases and J lost 5 bases. CDR3 length: 14 residues. Here the CDR3 reads CASNIAGGLDTQYF. CDR3 DNA: TGTGCCAGCAACATAGCGGGGGGGCTAGATACGCAGTATTTT.

V gene TRBV6-8 combines with J gene TRBJ2-2; D not resolved. With 4 bases removed from V and 1 base from J, the gap between germline ends came to 4 bases. CDR3 length: 13 amino acids. Germline V gives CDR1 MNHGY, CDR2 SAAAGT. CDR3 nucleotide sequence: TGTGCCAGCAGTTTTTGGAACACCGGGGAGCTGTTTTTT. Translated: CASSFWNTGELFF.

This clonotype appeared a few times. The rearrangement joins TRBV2 to TRBJ1-1, with D possibly TRBD1 on 5 matching bases. This CDR3 is 16 amino acids long. The V gene's germline CDR1 is SNHLY and CDR2 FYNNEI. V was pared by 11 bases and J by 5 bases, with 27 bases between. CDR3 loop: CARRGEGISLGTEAFF. The CDR3 DNA sequence: TGTGCCCGACGAGGGGAAGGGATATCTCTTGGAACTGAAGCTTTCTTT.

Here the CDR3 reads CASSPGFRELFF. The CDR3 coding sequence is TGTGCCAGCAGCCCTGGATTCCGGGAGCTGTTTTTT. The V call is TRBV11-1, the J call TRBJ2-2; the D is unclear. CDR1 is SGHAT and CDR2 is FQDESV in the germline V gene (reference sequence). V was trimmed by 5 bases and J by 9 bases, leaving 10 bases between them. The CDR3 has 12 residues.

The chain carries TRBV7-2 and TRBJ2-1, with TRBD1 identical over 10 bases. This CDR3 comprises 16 residues. Germline trimming cut 2 bases from V and 1 base from J; bases unmatched to any gene: 2. From germline, CDR1 is SGHTA and CDR2 FQGNSA. The DNA for the CDR3 is TGTGCCAGCAGCTTAATGGGACAGGGGTCCTACAATGAGCAGTTCTTC. Translated, it gives CASSLMGQGSYNEQFF.

In its sample, this clonotype was seen a few times. The V gene is TRBV28, the J gene TRBJ1-1, with 11 bases identical to TRBD1. Germline-derived CDR1 and CDR2 are MDHEN and SYDVKM. Losses at the gene ends were 6 bases for V and 5 bases for J; bases not matched to a gene: 14. The CDR3 is 17 amino acids. The CDR3 bases are TGTGCCAGCAGCCCTCTCCCGGGACAGGGGGTCGAGACTGAAGCTTTCTTT. It encodes CASSPLPGQGVETEAFF.

CDR3 coding DNA: TGCGCCAGCAGCCCAGAGGGGACGGCCCCCCAAGAGACCCAGTACTTC. As protein: CASSPEGTAPQETQYF. The genes are TRBV4-1 and TRBJ2-5; either TRBD1 or TRBD2 may supply D (5 bases each). From germline, CDR1 is MGHRA and CDR2 YSYEKL. V dropped 4 bases and J dropped 1 base, with 16 bases sitting between them. The CDR3 has 16 residues.

The chain combines TRBV7-2 with TRBJ2-3; 13 bases align to TRBD2. The junction had 6 bases not matched to a gene; V was cut back by 2 bases and J by 4 bases. Germline V CDR1 and CDR2: SGHTA, FQGNSA. CDR3 length: 17 amino acids. The CDR3 spells CASSLLGGLAGADTQYF. The CDR3 DNA follows: TGTGCCAGCAGCTTATTGGGAGGACTAGCGGGGGCAGATACGCAGTATTTT.

The V gene is TRBV7-9, the J gene TRBJ1-1; TRBD1 is a possible D gene (6 bases). The CDR3 totals 14 residues. V dropped 6 bases and J dropped 2 bases, with 13 bases sitting between them. Germline V gives CDR1 SEHNR, CDR2 FQNEAQ (reference sequence). In DNA, the CDR3 is TGTGCCAGCAGGGGGGCATCGGTTAACACTGAAGCTTTCTTT. Translating gives CASRGASVNTEAFF.

In its sample, this clonotype was seen a few times. The rearrangement joins TRBV6-2 or TRBV6-3 to TRBJ1-1, with 7 bases matching TRBD1. Trimming took 6 bases from V and 4 from J; bases not matched to a gene: 11. Germline CDR1 MNHEY, CDR2 SVGEGT. CDR3 length: 15 residues. CDR3 bases: TGTGCCAGCAGGGCCAGGGACAGCCTGGCCACTGAAGCTTTCTTT. Translated: CASRARDSLATEAFF.

The chain recombines TRBV4-1 with TRBJ1-1, with 10 bases identical to TRBD1. V trimming: 0 bases; J trimming: 1 base; junction bases outside the gene matches: 11. The V gene's germline CDR1 is MGHRA and CDR2 YSYEKL. The CDR3 is made up of 19 amino acids. The CDR3 spells CASSQERPGQGLWNTEAFF. The CDR3 nucleotides are TGCGCCAGCAGCCAAGAGAGACCGGGACAGGGGCTTTGGAACACTGAAGCTTTCTTT.

The V gene is TRBV7-4, the J gene TRBJ1-6, with TRBD1 identical over 7 bases. V was pared by 1 base and J by 6 bases, with 0 bases of the junction left unmatched. Germline V gives CDR1 SGHVT, CDR2 SQSDAQ. The CDR3 sequence is 14 residues long. CDR3 residues: CASSLGTGNSPLHF. The DNA for the CDR3 is TGTGCCAGCAGCTTAGGGACAGGTAATTCACCCCTCCACTTT.

The chain carries TRBV12-3 or TRBV12-4 and TRBJ1-2; possibly TRBD1 for D (5 bases). The CDR3 sequence is 14 residues long. Trimming pared 5 bases from V and 8 bases from J, leaving 18 bases between. DNA for the CDR3: TGTGCCAGCAGTCTGAGGAGGGACGGATGGGGCTACACCTTC. Amino acids: CASSLRRDGWGYTF.

This clonotype has only a few counts. This CDR3 is CASSSRAYRYEQYF. The CDR3 DNA reads as TGTGCCAGCAGTTCCCGGGCCTATAGGTACGAGCAGTACTTC. The gene calls are TRBV27 and TRBJ2-7, with D unresolved. Trimming shortened V by 4 bases and J by 4 bases, and 14 bases separated the two germline ends. The CDR3 totals 14 residues. Germline CDR1 reads MNHEY; CDR2 reads SMNVEV (reference sequence).

This chain links TRBV19 with TRBJ1-4, with a tentative D call TRBD1 (5 bases). V was pared by 5 bases and J by 8 bases, with 12 bases between. The CDR3 length is 13 residues. Germline V CDR1 and CDR2: LNHDA, SQIVND (reference sequence). In DNA, the CDR3 is TGTGCCAGTAGTCTAAGGGACCGGGAAAAACTGTTTTTT. Its translation: CASSLRDREKLFF.

This clonotype has just a few counts. The chain links TRBV5-6 to TRBJ2-7; D uncertain. The CDR3 has 12 residues. The germline gives CDR1 SGHDT, CDR2 YYEEEE. V shed 2 bases and J shed 4 bases, with 7 bases lying between them. For the CDR3, the DNA is TGTGCCAGCAGCTTTACGGTATACGAGCAGTACTTC. The encoded protein is CASSFTVYEQYF.

This clonotype was detected only a few times. The rearrangement links TRBV7-9 to TRBJ1-1, with 9 bases aligning to TRBD1. The CDR3 sequence is 15 residues long. V lost 5 bases and J lost 6; bases outside the gene matches: 10. Germline V gene lookup returns CDR1 SEHNR and CDR2 FQNEAQ (reference sequence). CDR3 sequence: CASSDRDREEPEAFF. The CDR3 bases are TGTGCCAGCAGCGATCGGGACAGGGAGGAGCCTGAAGCTTTCTTT.

This clonotype was detected a few times. The chain links TRBV5-6 to TRBJ2-1, with D tentatively TRBD1 (6 bases). The CDR3 sequence is 14 residues long. The germline V and J ends were trimmed by 6 bases and 3 bases, with 13 bases remaining between them. Germline V gene data show CDR1 as SGHDT and CDR2 as YYEEEE. Here the CDR3 DNA reads TGTGCCAGCAACCCCTGGACAGTCTACAATGAGCAGTTCTTC. It codes for CASNPWTVYNEQFF.